This TCR beta chain was documented in a study of T-cell memory formation after mild COVID-19. TCR alpha and TCR beta cDNA libraries carrying sample barcodes and UMIs were produced by 5'RACE using constant-segment primers. TCRdb recomputed calls from the 5' RACE reads with MiXCR, one row per CDR3 protein. The sample carries fewer than 250,000 distinct CDR3 sequences, 15% recorded once. Trimming cost V 4 bases and J 8 bases, with 20 bases left between them. This CDR3 is 15 amino acids long. Germline CDR1 reads MGHRA; CDR2 reads YSYEKL. The chain couples TRBV4-1 to TRBJ1-2; D is possibly TRBD1 (6 bases). The specimen was PBMCs or a T cell subset sorted from them (not recorded which). This sequence originates from an adult woman who had mild COVID-19 (a few samples of this study predate the infection). Cell type and time point are not known. CDR3 in amino acids: CASSLSGGARMGYTF. The CDR3 bases are TGCGCCAGCAGCCTATCGGGGGGGGCGCGTATGGGCTACACCTTC.